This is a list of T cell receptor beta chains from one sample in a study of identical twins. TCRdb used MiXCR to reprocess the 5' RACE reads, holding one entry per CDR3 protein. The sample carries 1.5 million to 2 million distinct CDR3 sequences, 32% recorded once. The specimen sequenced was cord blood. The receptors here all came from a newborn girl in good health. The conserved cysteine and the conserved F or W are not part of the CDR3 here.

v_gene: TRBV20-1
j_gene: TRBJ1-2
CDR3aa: SARTAAYGYT

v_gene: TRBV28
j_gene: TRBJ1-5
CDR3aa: ASSLVRGSLSNQPQH

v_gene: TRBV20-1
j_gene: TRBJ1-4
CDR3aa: SARVGREEKLF

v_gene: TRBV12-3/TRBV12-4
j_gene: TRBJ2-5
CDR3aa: ASSLVQRLQETQY

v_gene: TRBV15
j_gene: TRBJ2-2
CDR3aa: ATSREGRGSVGELF

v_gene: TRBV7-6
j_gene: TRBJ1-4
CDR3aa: ASSLRDRAWAGEKLF

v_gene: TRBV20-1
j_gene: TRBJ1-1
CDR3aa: SAAALRTGPEAF

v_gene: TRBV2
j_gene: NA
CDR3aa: ASRTGGPYEQY

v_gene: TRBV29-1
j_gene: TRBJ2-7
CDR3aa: SVAGGPGEQY

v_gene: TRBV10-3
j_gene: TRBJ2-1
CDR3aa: AISDRTGPYNEQF

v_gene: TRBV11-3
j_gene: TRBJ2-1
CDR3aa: ASSLDGTSVSNEQF

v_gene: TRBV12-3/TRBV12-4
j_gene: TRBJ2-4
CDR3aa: ASSARQGSMTKNIQY

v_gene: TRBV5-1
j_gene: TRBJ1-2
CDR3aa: ASSSADLNYGYT

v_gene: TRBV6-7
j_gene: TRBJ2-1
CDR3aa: ASSYGTSEVSAYNEQF

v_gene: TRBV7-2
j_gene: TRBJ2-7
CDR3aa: ASSADFDRSSYEQY

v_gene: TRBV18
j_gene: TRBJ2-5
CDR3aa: ASSPTALAGRETQY

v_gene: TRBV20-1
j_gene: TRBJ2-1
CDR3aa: SATVGSYNEQF

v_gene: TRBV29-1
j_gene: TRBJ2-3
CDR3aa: SVRTPATDTQY

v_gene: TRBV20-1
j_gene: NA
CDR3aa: SARMDRGYEQY

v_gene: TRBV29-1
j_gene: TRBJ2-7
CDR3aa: SVQASGGGYEQY

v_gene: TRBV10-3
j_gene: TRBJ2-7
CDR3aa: AISGQSYEQY

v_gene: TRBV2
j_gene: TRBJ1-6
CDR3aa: ASRRANSPLH

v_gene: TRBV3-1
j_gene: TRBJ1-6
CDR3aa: ASSQAQTGYNSPLH

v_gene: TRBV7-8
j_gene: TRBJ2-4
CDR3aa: ASSLRVPKNIQY

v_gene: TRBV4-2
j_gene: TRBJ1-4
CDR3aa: ASSRTGTGGEKLF

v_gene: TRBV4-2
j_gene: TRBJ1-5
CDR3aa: ASSQEVQRQPQH

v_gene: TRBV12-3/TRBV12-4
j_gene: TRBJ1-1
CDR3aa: ASSEGGRGIKGTEAF

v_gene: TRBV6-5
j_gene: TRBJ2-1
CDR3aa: ASSNWTGGGYNEQF

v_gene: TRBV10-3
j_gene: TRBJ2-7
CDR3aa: AISERAGMGLSYEQY